A selection of T cell receptor beta chains follows, all from one sample in a study of blood T cell repertoires in COVID-19. Repertoires were generated with immunoSEQ multiplex PCR, while TCRdb's copy carries only in-frame clones and drops some. Among roughly 460,000 clones listed, 70% to 90% were seen once. The specimen sequenced was peripheral blood. All receptors derive from a man younger than 35 with COVID-19, enrolled during active disease. CDR3s include the opening cysteine and the closing phenylalanine or tryptophan. Each record gives: D gene, V gene, CDR3 protein. A D gene is named only where the DNA matches it firmly.

D: TRBD1
V: TRBV5-1
CDR3: CASHRDSPAETQYF

D: NA
V: TRBV11-3
CDR3: CASSLSLRLVAYNEQFF

D: NA
V: TRBV9
CDR3: CASSVGGGSGAFF

D: TRBD2
V: TRBV9
CDR3: CASSVGLAGAGTDTQYF

D: TRBD1
V: TRBV7-9
CDR3: CASRGQGSGEQYF

D: TRBD1
V: TRBV7-9
CDR3: CASSLPTGDKNTEAFF

D: TRBD1
V: TRBV24-1
CDR3: CATSEWTGEIDTQYF

D: NA
V: TRBV4-1
CDR3: CASSLVPDTQYF

D: NA
V: TRBV19
CDR3: CASSSNLEGTYNEQFF

D: TRBD2
V: TRBV3-1/TRBV3-2
CDR3: CASTAGLAGAFLYNEQFF

D: NA
V: TRBV5-4
CDR3: CASSLGGTRGAADTQYF

D: NA
V: TRBV6-1
CDR3: CASSEKPGSSYEQYF

D: NA
V: TRBV18
CDR3: CASSIWAGRTDTQYF

D: TRBD1
V: TRBV6-5
CDR3: CASSRGPGEKLFF

D: NA
V: TRBV6-1
CDR3: CASSERAGKAFF

D: NA
V: TRBV21-1
CDR3: CASSRSLGGMEYGYTF

D: TRBD1
V: TRBV14
CDR3: CASSPRGFGTANTEAFF

D: TRBD2
V: TRBV27
CDR3: CASSLLRGVGGANVLTF

D: NA
V: TRBV3-1/TRBV3-2
CDR3: CASSQSDTGSYGYTF

D: NA
V: TRBV7-9
CDR3: CASSLGGLGDQPQHF

D: TRBD2
V: TRBV6-5
CDR3: CASSYNPGGAIDTQYF

D: TRBD2
V: TRBV18
CDR3: CASSPRGLAGGLSYNEQFF

D: TRBD1
V: TRBV6-5
CDR3: CASSPGTGVSTEAFF

D: TRBD1
V: TRBV7-9
CDR3: CASSTSGGQPQHF

D: NA
V: TRBV28
CDR3: CASSLRDWTYEQYF

D: TRBD2
V: TRBV6-2/TRBV6-3
CDR3: CASSYYRLAGAVDEQYF

D: TRBD1
V: TRBV15
CDR3: CATSRPGTANTEAFF

D: TRBD1
V: TRBV13
CDR3: CASSQRTGGIGGELFF

D: TRBD2
V: TRBV5-6
CDR3: CASSLLAGVSYNEQFF

D: NA
V: TRBV12-3/TRBV12-4
CDR3: CASSSGTRKAFF

D: NA
V: TRBV7-3
CDR3: CASSLGGGAYEQYF

D: NA
V: TRBV10-3
CDR3: CAISESPRVRGYTF

D: NA
V: TRBV18
CDR3: CASESERVTDTQYF

D: NA
V: TRBV13
CDR3: CASSLALGETQYF

D: NA
V: TRBV5-1
CDR3: CASGRDREAYGYTF

D: NA
V: TRBV10-3
CDR3: CAISDTSSDTQYF

D: TRBD1
V: TRBV27
CDR3: CASSSDRGWYEQYF

D: NA
V: TRBV29-1
CDR3: CSVDPGSRETQYF

D: TRBD2
V: TRBV7-9
CDR3: CASSPQGAGQQETQYF

D: TRBD1
V: TRBV2
CDR3: CASNRDRLETQYF

D: TRBD2
V: TRBV5-1
CDR3: CASRTSGGDTDTQYF

D: NA
V: TRBV5-1
CDR3: CASSFQGEQYF

D: NA
V: TRBV7-9
CDR3: CASSLVEGNEQFF

D: NA
V: TRBV29-1
CDR3: CSVRQVITGELFF

D: TRBD1
V: TRBV6-5
CDR3: CASRPQGARNQPQHF

D: NA
V: TRBV7-8
CDR3: CASSPLTGQRGSYEQYF

D: TRBD2
V: TRBV7-9
CDR3: CASSSRTSDIYEQYF

D: TRBD2
V: TRBV4-1
CDR3: CASSQPGLAGGSDTQYF

D: TRBD1
V: TRBV6-5
CDR3: CASSSGTANSPLHF

D: TRBD1
V: TRBV19
CDR3: CASSTTLTGQIYEQYF

D: TRBD1
V: TRBV2
CDR3: CATRLRQGGKGNQPQHF